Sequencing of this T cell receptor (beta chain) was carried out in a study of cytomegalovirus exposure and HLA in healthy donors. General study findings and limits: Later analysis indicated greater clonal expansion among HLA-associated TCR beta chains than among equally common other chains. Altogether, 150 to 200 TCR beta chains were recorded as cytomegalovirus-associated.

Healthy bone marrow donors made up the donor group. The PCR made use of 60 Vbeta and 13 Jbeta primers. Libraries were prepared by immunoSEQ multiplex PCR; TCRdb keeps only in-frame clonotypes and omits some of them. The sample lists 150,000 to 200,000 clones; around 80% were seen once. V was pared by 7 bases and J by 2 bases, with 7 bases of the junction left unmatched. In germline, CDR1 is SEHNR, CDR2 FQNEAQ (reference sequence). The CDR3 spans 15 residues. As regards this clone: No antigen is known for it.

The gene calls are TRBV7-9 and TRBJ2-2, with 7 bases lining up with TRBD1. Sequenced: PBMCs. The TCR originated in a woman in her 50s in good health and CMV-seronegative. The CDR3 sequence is CASKADRTNTGELFF. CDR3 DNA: TGTGCCAGCAAGGCGGACAGGACTAACACCGGGGAGCTGTTTTTT. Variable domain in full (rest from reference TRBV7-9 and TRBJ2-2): DTGVSQNPRHKITKRGQNVTFRCDPISEHNRLYWYRQTLGQGPEFLTYFQNEAQLEKSRLLSDRFSAERPKGSFSTLEIQRTEQGDSAMYLCASKADRTNTGELFFGEGSRLTVL.